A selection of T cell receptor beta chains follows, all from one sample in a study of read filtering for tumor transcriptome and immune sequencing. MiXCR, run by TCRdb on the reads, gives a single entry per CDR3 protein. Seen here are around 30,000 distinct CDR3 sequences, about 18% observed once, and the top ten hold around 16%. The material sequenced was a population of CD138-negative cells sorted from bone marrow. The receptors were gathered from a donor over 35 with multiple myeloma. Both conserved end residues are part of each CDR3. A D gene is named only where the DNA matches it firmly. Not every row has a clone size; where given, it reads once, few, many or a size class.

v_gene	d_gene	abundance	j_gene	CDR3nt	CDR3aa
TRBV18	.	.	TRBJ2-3	TGTGCCAGCTCACCACCGTCCCTGAGCACAGATACGCAGTATTTT	CASSPPSLSTDTQYF
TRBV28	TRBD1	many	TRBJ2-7	TGTGCCAGCAGTTCCTCATTGACAGGGGGCTACGAGCAGTACTTC	CASSSSLTGGYEQYF
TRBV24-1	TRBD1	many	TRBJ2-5	TGTGCCACCAGTGATCCGGGACAGGGGAAACAGGAGACCCAGTACTTC	CATSDPGQGKQETQYF
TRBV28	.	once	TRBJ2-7	TGTGCCAGCGGTTACTTCTACGAGCTGTACTTC	CASGYFYELYF
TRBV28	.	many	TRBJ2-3	TGTGCCAGCAGTTTAGGGGGGAGAACAGATACGCAGTATTTT	CASSLGGRTDTQYF
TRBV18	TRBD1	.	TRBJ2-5	TGTGCGAACTCACCGGGACAGCAAGAGACCCAGTACTTC	CANSPGQQETQYF
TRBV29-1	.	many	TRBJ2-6	TGCAGCGTTGAAGAGACAGCTGGGGCCAACGTCCTGACTTTC	CSVEETAGANVLTF
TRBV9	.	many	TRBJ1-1	TGTGCCAGCAGCCCAAGTAGTGAAGCTTTCTTT	CASSPSSEAFF
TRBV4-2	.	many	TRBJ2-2	TGTGCCAGCAGCCCATCGGTCGTCGGCAGTAACACCGGGGAGCTGTTTTTT	CASSPSVVGSNTGELFF
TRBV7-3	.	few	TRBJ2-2	TGTGCCAGCAAACCTCCCGGGACGGAGGAGCTGTTTTTT	CASKPPGTEELFF
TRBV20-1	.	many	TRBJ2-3	TGCAGTGCTAGAGCGTCGGGGCCAACAGATACGCAGTATTTT	CSARASGPTDTQYF
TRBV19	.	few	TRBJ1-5	TGTGCCAGTAGCCGGGAGCCAGGTGGGAAAAGCAATCAGCCCCAGCATTTT	CASSREPGGKSNQPQHF
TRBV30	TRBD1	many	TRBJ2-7	TGTGCCTGGGCAGGGGGCTACGAGCAGTACTTC	CAWAGGYEQYF
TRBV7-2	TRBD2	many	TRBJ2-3	TGTGCCAGCAGCAAGCCCCGGCGCGGGGGAGGCACAGATACGCAGTATTTT	CASSKPRRGGGTDTQYF
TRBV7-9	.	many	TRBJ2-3	TGTGCCAGCAGCTCGGGGGCTTCTAGCACAGATACGCAGTATTTT	CASSSGASSTDTQYF
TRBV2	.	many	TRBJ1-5	TGTGCCAGCAAGGCTTGGGCGAGGGACAATCAGCCCCAGCATTTT	CASKAWARDNQPQHF
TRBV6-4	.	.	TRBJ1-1	TGTGCCAGCAGTGAAATCCCGAACACTGAAGCTTTCTTT	CASSEIPNTEAFF
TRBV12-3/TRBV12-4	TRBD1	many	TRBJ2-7	TGTGCCAGCAGTTCACAGGGGGAATCCTACGAGCAGTACTTC	CASSSQGESYEQYF
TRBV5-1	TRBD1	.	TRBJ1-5	TGCGCCAGCAGCTTGGGGACAGGGCAGCCCCAGCATTTT	CASSLGTGQPQHF
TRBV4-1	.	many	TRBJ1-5	TGCGCCAGCAGCCAAGATATCGGGGGGTCACGGCCCCAGCATTTT	CASSQDIGGSRPQHF
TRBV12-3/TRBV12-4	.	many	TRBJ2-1	TGTGCCAGCAGTTTACGACGGGACAATGAGCAGTTCTTC	CASSLRRDNEQFF
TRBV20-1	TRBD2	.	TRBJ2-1	TGCTGTGCGAATAGCGGGAGGGCCATATTTAAGGCTGAGCAGTTCTTC	CCANSGRAIFKAEQFF
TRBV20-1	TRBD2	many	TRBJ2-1	TGCAGTGCTAGGACTAGCGGGGGGGCCGGGGTCTGGGTCTTC	CSARTSGGAGVWVF
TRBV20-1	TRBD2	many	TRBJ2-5	TGCAGTGCGAGACTCCCGGGAGGGACCCAGTACTTC	CSARLPGGTQYF
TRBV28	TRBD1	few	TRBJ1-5	TGTGCCAGCAGAGCCTACGCCGACAGGGCCAATCAGCCCCAGCATTTT	CASRAYADRANQPQHF
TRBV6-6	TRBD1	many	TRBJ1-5	TGTGCCAGCAGTGAGGGACAGGGTGGTCAGCCCCAGCATTTT	CASSEGQGGQPQHF
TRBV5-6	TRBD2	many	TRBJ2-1	TGTGCCACTATATACGGGAGGGCCCAAAATGAGCAGTTCTTC	CATIYGRAQNEQFF
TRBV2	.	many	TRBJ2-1	TGTGCCAGCAGCGCAGGGGTCGGCAATGAGCAGTTCTTC	CASSAGVGNEQFF
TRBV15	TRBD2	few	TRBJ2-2	TGTGCCACCAGCAGACTTCTTCCTAGCGGAGATTACACCGGGGAGCTGTTTTTT	CATSRLLPSGDYTGELFF
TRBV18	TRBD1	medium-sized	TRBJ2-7	TGTGCCAGCTCGCTTCAGGGGGTTGGCTACGAGCAGTACTTC	CASSLQGVGYEQYF
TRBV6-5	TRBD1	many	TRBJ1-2	TGTGCCAGCAGCTCAAGACCCGGACAGGGCTATGGCTACACCTTC	CASSSRPGQGYGYTF
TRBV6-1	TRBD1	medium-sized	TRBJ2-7	TGTGCCAGCAGTGAAGAAAAGACAGGGATCTCCTACGAGCAGTACTTC	CASSEEKTGISYEQYF
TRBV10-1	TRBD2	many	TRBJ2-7	TGCGCCAGCAGTGGGATAGCGGGAGACGAGCAGTACTTC	CASSGIAGDEQYF
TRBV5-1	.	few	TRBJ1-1	TGCGCCAGCGGTGCGGGCATGAACACTGAAGCTTTCTTT	CASGAGMNTEAFF
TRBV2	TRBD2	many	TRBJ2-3	TGTGCCAGCAGTGCGCGGGGGAGCACAGATACGCAGTATTTT	CASSARGSTDTQYF
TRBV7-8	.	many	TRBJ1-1	TGTGCCAGCAGCGTTAATTCCCGTGAGGTAGCTTTCTTT	CASSVNSREVAFF
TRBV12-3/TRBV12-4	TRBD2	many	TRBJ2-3	TGTGTCTCCCAGGAGCTAGCGGGAACAGATACGCAGTATTTT	CVSQELAGTDTQYF
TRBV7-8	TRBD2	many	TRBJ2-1	TGTGCCAGCAGCAGGACTAGCGGGAGTTTCTACAATGAGCAGTTCTTC	CASSRTSGSFYNEQFF
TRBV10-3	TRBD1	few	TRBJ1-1	TGTGCCAGCAGCAGGACAGGATTGAACACTGAAGCTTTCTTT	CASSRTGLNTEAFF
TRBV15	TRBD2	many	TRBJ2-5	TGTGCCACCAACGAGCGGGGGTACCAAGAGACCCAGTACTTC	CATNERGYQETQYF
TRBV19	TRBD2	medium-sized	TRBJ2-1	TGTGCCAGTAGTACCGGCGGGGGGTCTTACAATGAGCAGTTCTTC	CASSTGGGSYNEQFF
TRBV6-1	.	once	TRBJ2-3	TGTGCCAGCAGTGAACTGGAACGAGCAGATACGCAGTATTTT	CASSELERADTQYF
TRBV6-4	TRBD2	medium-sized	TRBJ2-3	TGTGCCAGCAGTCTTGGGGGGGGGGACACAGATACGCAGTATTTT	CASSLGGGDTDTQYF
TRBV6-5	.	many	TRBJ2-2	TGTGCCAGCAGTTATCAGGAAACCGGGGAGCTGTTTTTT	CASSYQETGELFF
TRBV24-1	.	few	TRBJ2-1	TGTGCCACCAGTGATCAATACAATGAGCAGTTCTTC	CATSDQYNEQFF
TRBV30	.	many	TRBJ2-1	TGTGCCTGGAGTGTAGCTGGTTATGAGCAGTTCTTC	CAWSVAGYEQFF
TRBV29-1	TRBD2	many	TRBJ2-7	TGCAGCGTTGAGCGCGGGAGTAGCTACGAGCAGTACTTC	CSVERGSSYEQYF
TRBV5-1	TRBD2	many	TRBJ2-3	TGCGCCAGCAGTTTACTAGCGGGAGGGGATACGCAGTATTTT	CASSLLAGGDTQYF
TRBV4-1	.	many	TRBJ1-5	TGCGCCAGCAGCCATATACGGGGTAACAATCAGCCCCAGCATTTT	CASSHIRGNNQPQHF
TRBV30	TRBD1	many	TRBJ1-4	TGTGCCTGGGCCACCGAGGGGGGACAGAGGTTTTTT	CAWATEGGQRFF
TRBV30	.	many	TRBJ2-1	TGTGCCTGGGAGGGGATACCGGGACGGATCTACAATGAGCAGTTCTTC	CAWEGIPGRIYNEQFF
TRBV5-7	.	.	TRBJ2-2	TGTGCCAGCAGGGGAGTTCCCCACAGAACCCCCAACACCGGGGAGCTGTTTTTT	CASRGVPHRTPNTGELFF
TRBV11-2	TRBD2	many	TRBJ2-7	TGTGCCAGCAGCTCGGGACTAGCGGGGGGGCGGCGATACGAGCAGTACTTC	CASSSGLAGGRRYEQYF
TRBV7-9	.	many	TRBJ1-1	TGTGCCAGCAGCTTCCCCAACCGGGACGAAGCTTTCTTT	CASSFPNRDEAFF
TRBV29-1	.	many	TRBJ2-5	TGCAGCGTTGATGTAGCGGAAGAGACCCAGTACTTC	CSVDVAEETQYF
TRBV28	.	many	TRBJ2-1	TGTGCCAGCAGTACCCCCCCAGGGCGTAATGAGCAGTTCTTC	CASSTPPGRNEQFF
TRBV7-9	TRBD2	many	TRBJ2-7	TGTGCCAGCAGCTTGGGGCTAGCGGACTTCTACGAGCAGTACTTC	CASSLGLADFYEQYF